This TCR beta chain was documented in a study of blood T cell repertoires in COVID-19. Study-wide background: COVID-19 samples collected from the United States, Italy and Spain covered acute and convalescent phases.

The CDR3 has 16 amino acids. Germline values: CDR1 LNHDA, CDR2 SQIVND (reference sequence). With 7 bases clipped from V and 4 bases from J, the junction kept 7 bases outside the gene matches. The method was immunoSEQ multiplex PCR; TCRdb's version includes in-frame clones alone and lacks a portion of them. This sample has some 150,000 clones; over 80% occur once, and the top ten carry nearly 0.95%. Sequencing input: peripheral blood. The receptor was derived from a woman between 50 and 59 years old with acute or convalescent COVID-19. This sequence joins TRBV19 and TRBJ2-3; 14 positions agree with TRBD2. CDR3 bases: TGTGCCAGTATTGGGACTAGCGGGGGCCCCCCAGATACGCAGTATTTT. As protein: CASIGTSGGPPDTQYF. The entire variable domain, with the rest obtained from reference TRBV19 and TRBJ2-3, is as follows: DGGITQSPKYLFRKEGQNVTLSCEQNLNHDAMYWYRQDPGQGLRLIYYSQIVNDFQKGDIAEGYSVSREKKESFPLTVTSAQKNPTAFYLCASIGTSGGPPDTQYFGPGTRLTVL.